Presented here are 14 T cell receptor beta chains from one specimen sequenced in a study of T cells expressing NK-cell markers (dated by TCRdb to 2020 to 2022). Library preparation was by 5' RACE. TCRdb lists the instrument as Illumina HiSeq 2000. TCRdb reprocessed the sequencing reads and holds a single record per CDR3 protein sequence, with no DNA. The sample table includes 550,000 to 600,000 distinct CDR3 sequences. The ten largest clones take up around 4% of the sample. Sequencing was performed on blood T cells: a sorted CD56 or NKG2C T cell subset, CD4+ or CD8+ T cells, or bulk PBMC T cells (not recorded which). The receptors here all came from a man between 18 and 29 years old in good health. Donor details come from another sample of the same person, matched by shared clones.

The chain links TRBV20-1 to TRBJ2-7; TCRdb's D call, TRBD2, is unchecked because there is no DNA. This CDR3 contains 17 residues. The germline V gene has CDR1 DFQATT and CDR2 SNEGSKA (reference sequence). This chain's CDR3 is CSARGGTSGSPLGEQYF.

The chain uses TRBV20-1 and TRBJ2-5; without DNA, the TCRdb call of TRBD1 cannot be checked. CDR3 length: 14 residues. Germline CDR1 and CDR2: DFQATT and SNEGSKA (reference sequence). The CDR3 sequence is CSASGLAKEETQYF.

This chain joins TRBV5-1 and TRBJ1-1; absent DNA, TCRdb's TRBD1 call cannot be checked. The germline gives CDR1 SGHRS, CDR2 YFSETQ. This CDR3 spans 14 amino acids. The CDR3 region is CASSYWDSPTEAFF. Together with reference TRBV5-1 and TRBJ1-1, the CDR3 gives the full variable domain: KAGVTQTPRYLIKTRGQQVTLSCSPISGHRSVSWYQQTPGQGLQFLFEYFSETQRNKGNFPGRFSGRQFSNSRSEMNVSTLELGDSALYLCASSYWDSPTEAFFGQGTRLTVV.

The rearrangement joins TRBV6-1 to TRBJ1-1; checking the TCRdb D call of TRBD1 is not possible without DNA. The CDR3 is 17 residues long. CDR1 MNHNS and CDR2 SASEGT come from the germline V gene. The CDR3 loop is CASSPLGTGHMNTEAFF.

The CDR3 sequence is CASSQDWLAGGTTDTQYF. V gene TRBV4-3 combines with J gene TRBJ2-3; the TRBD2 assignment by TCRdb is unverifiable without DNA. Looked up from germline, CDR1 is LGHNA and CDR2 is YSLEER. The CDR3 runs 18 residues.

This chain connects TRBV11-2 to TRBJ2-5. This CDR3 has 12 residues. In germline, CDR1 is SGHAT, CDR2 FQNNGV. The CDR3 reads CASSSPLGTQYF. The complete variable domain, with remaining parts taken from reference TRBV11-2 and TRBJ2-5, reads EAGVAQSPRYKIIEKRQSVAFWCNPISGHATLYWYQQILGQGPKLLIQFQNNGVVDDSQLPKDRFSAERLKGVDSTLKIQPAKLEDSAVYLCASSSPLGTQYFGPGTRLLVL.

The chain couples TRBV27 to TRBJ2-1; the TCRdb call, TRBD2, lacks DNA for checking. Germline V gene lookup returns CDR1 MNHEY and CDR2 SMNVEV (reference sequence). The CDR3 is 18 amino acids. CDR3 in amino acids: CASSSGLLLAGEWNEQFF.

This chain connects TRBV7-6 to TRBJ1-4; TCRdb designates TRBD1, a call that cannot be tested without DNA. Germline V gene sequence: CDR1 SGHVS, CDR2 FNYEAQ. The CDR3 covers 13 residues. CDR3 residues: CASSPRGQRKLFF.

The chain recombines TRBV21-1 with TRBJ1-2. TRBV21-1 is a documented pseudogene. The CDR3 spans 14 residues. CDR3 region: CASSIGLIRSGYTF.

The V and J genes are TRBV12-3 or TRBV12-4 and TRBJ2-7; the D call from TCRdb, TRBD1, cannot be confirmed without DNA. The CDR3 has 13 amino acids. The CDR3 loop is CASSSRVGWEQYF.

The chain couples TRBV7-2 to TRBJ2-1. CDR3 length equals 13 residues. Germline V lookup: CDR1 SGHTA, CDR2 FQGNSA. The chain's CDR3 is CASSFVSYNEQFF. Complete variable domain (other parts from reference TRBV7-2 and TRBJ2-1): GAGVSQSPSNKVTEKGKDVELRCDPISGHTALYWYRQSLGQGLEFLIYFQGNSAPDKSGLPSDRFSAERTGGSVSTLTIQRTQQEDSAVYLCASSFVSYNEQFFGPGTRLTVL.

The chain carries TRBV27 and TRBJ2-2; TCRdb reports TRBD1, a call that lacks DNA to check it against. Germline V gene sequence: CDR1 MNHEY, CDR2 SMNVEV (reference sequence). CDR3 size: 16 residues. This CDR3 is CASSLRRQGNAGELFF.

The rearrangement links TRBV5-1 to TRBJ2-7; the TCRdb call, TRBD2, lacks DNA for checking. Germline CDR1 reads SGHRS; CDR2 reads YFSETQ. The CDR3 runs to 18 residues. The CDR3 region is CASSPTAISAGHSYEQYF.

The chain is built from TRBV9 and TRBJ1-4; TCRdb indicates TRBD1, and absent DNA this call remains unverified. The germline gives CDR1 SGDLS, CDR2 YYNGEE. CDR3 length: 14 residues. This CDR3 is CASSVGQGNEKLFF.